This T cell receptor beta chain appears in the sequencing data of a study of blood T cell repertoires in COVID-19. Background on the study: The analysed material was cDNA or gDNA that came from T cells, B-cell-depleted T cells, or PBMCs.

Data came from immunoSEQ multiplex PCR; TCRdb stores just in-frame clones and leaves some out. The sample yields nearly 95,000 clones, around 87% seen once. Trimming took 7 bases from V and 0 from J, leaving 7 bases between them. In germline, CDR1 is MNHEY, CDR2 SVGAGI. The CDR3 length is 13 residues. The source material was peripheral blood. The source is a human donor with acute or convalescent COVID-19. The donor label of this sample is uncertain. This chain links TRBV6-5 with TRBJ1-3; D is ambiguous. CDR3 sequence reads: CASKSPSGNTIYF. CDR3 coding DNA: TGTGCCAGCAAGAGCCCCTCTGGAAACACCATATATTTT.